Listed below are T cell receptor beta chains from one sample, sequenced in a study of blood T cell repertoires in COVID-19. Sequenced by immunoSEQ multiplex PCR; TCRdb stores in-frame clones only, minus some. The data hold approximately 100,000 clones, with around 82% observed a single time. Sequencing input: peripheral blood. These receptors all come from a man between 60 and 70 years old with acute or convalescent COVID-19. CDR3s include the opening cysteine and the closing phenylalanine or tryptophan. The order of the fields is CDR3 protein, CDR3 DNA, V gene, D gene, J gene, clone size. The D gene is left open where the match is weak. Clone size, where shown, is once, few, many, or a class for clones that have expanded.

CDR3aa: CASSLSSRNEQYF
CDR3nt: TGTGCCAGCAGCTTAAGCTCTAGGAACGAGCAGTACTTC
v_gene: TRBV7-2
d_gene: -
j_gene: TRBJ2-7
abundance: -

CDR3aa: CASSSRQDGYTF
CDR3nt: TGTGCCAGCAGTTCCAGACAGGATGGCTACACCTTC
v_gene: TRBV27
d_gene: -
j_gene: TRBJ1-2
abundance: once

CDR3aa: CASSTLGRVQANEQFF
CDR3nt: TGTGCCAGCAGTACCCTGGGCAGGGTGCAGGCCAATGAGCAGTTCTTC
v_gene: TRBV25-1
d_gene: -
j_gene: TRBJ2-1
abundance: -

CDR3aa: CASSRTVIYGYTF
CDR3nt: TGTGCCAGCAGTCGAACAGTAATATATGGCTACACCTTC
v_gene: TRBV28
d_gene: -
j_gene: TRBJ1-2
abundance: -

CDR3aa: CASSLFAGGNTGELFF
CDR3nt: TGCGCCAGCAGCTTGTTCGCAGGGGGAAACACCGGGGAGCTGTTTTTT
v_gene: TRBV5-1
d_gene: TRBD1
j_gene: TRBJ2-2
abundance: few

CDR3aa: CASSPTGAGETQYF
CDR3nt: TGTGCCAGCTCCCCGACAGGGGCCGGGGAGACCCAGTACTTC
v_gene: TRBV19
d_gene: TRBD1
j_gene: TRBJ2-5
abundance: -

CDR3aa: CASSPGLAGGTDTQYF
CDR3nt: TGTGCCAGCAGCCCTGGACTAGCGGGGGGCACAGATACGCAGTATTTT
v_gene: TRBV2
d_gene: TRBD2
j_gene: TRBJ2-3
abundance: -

CDR3aa: CARGDRGQPQHF
CDR3nt: TGTGCCAGGGGAGACAGGGGGCAGCCCCAGCATTTT
v_gene: TRBV21-1
d_gene: -
j_gene: TRBJ1-5
abundance: -

CDR3aa: CAISERENTEAFF
CDR3nt: TGTGCCATCAGCGAGAGAGAGAACACTGAAGCTTTCTTT
v_gene: TRBV10-3
d_gene: -
j_gene: TRBJ1-1
abundance: -

CDR3aa: CASSNLAGDLYEQYF
CDR3nt: TGTGCCAGCAGCAATCTAGCGGGGGACCTTTACGAGCAGTACTTC
v_gene: TRBV7-9
d_gene: TRBD2
j_gene: TRBJ2-7
abundance: -

CDR3aa: CASSWYREDYGYTF
CDR3nt: TGTGCCAGCAGTTGGTACAGGGAAGACTATGGCTACACCTTC
v_gene: TRBV6-6
d_gene: -
j_gene: TRBJ1-2
abundance: -

CDR3aa: CASSFQGDEKLFF
CDR3nt: TGTGCCAGCAGCTTCCAAGGAGATGAAAAACTGTTTTTT
v_gene: TRBV7-2
d_gene: -
j_gene: TRBJ1-4
abundance: -

CDR3aa: CASSQDYLTEGVSYEQYF
CDR3nt: TGTGCCAGCAGCCAAGATTATCTGACAGAGGGGGTATCCTACGAGCAGTACTTC
v_gene: TRBV3-1/TRBV3-2
d_gene: -
j_gene: TRBJ2-7
abundance: -